The 21 T cell receptor beta chains in this list originate from one sample, sequenced in a study of blood T cell repertoires in COVID-19. Data came from immunoSEQ multiplex PCR; TCRdb stores just in-frame clones and leaves some out. This sample has 200,000 to 300,000 clones, with 85% found just once. Sequencing used peripheral blood. These receptors were obtained from a woman aged 60-70 years with active or convalescent COVID-19.

V and J are TRBV7-8 and TRBJ2-7, with D perhaps matching TRBD1 (7 bases). The CDR3 sequence is 15 residues long. Trimming cost V 5 bases and J 4 bases, with 18 bases left between them. Germline V gene data show CDR1 as SGHVS and CDR2 as FQNEAQ. CDR3 bases: TGTGCCAGCAGCCCCGAGGAGGGGGCGCGATACGAGCAGTACGTC. The encoded protein is CASSPEEGARYEQYV.

The rearrangement joins TRBV16 to TRBJ1-2; D uncertain. The germline CDR1 and CDR2 sequences are KGHSY and FQNENV. Trimming cost V 5 bases and J 0 bases, with 16 bases left between them. This CDR3 has 16 amino acids. CDR3 sequence reads: CASSGGGNLANYGYTF. The CDR3 nucleotides read TGTGCCAGCAGCGGAGGTGGGAATTTAGCTAACTATGGCTACACCTTC.

The rearrangement uses TRBV5-1 and TRBJ2-3; D gene ambiguous. Per germline, CDR1 SGHRS and CDR2 YFSETQ. The CDR3 is 15 residues long. Trimming removed 1 base at V and 1 base at J, with 10 bases between. CDR3 loop: CASSLSGPRTDTQYF. In nucleotides, the CDR3 is TGCGCCAGCAGCTTGAGTGGGCCACGCACAGATACGCAGTATTTT.

The chain combines TRBV30 with TRBJ2-5; 9 bases line up with TRBD2. The V segment lost 5 bases and the J segment 1 base; nucleotides outside the gene matches: 11. Germline CDR1 reads GTSNPN; CDR2 reads SVGIG (reference sequence). The CDR3 has 16 residues. The CDR3, as DNA: TGTGCCTGGGGGGGTGCCGGCGGGAGGGCCCAAGAGACCCAGTACTTC. Protein: CAWGGAGGRAQETQYF.

The rearrangement links TRBV3-1 (or the pseudogene TRBV3-2) to TRBJ2-5; 10 bases are shared with TRBD2. The CDR3 is made up of 17 amino acids. CDR1 LGHDT and CDR2 YNNKEL come from the germline V gene (reference sequence). After removal of 0 bases from V and 0 bases from J, the junction contained 4 bases not matched to a gene. In nucleotides, the CDR3 is TGTGCCAGCAGCCAAGATGGACTAGCGGCACACCAAGAGACCCAGTACTTC. Residues: CASSQDGLAAHQETQYF.

V gene TRBV5-6 combines with J gene TRBJ2-7; 12 bases line up with TRBD2. Losses at the gene ends were 4 bases for V and 5 bases for J; bases not matched to a gene: 4. There are 14 residues in the CDR3. The germline gives CDR1 SGHDT, CDR2 YYEEEE. This CDR3 is CASSRTSGINEQYF. The CDR3 DNA reads as TGTGCCAGCAGCAGGACTAGCGGGATAAACGAGCAGTACTTC.

This clone was seen a single time. V usage is TRBV15 and J usage is TRBJ2-1; TRBD1 matches at 7 bases. V was clipped by 1 base and J by 9 bases; unmatched bases: 15. This CDR3 is built from 17 residues. In germline, CDR1 is LNHNV, CDR2 YYDKDF (reference sequence). In DNA, the CDR3 is TGTGCCACCAGCAGAGCCTTTCGACAGGGTATTTCCAGTGAGCAGTTCTTC. Protein sequence: CATSRAFRQGISSEQFF.

This clone has just a few counts. The rearrangement uses TRBV5-4 and TRBJ2-1, with TRBD2 as a possible D gene (6 bases). The CDR3 is made up of 13 amino acids. Trimming pared 2 bases from V and 6 bases from J, leaving 9 bases between. Germline V gene lookup returns CDR1 SGHNT and CDR2 YYREEE (reference sequence). This CDR3 reads CASSFGGFNEQFF. CDR3 nucleotides: TGTGCCAGCAGCTTCGGGGGATTCAATGAGCAGTTCTTC.

This sequence joins TRBV29-1 and TRBJ1-3; D might be TRBD1 (5 bases). The CDR3 loop spans 12 amino acids. The V and J ends lost 3 bases and 5 bases respectively, with 8 bases between them. Germline V gene sequence: CDR1 SQVTM, CDR2 ANQGSEA. CDR3 residues: CSVETARNTIYF. Written as DNA, the CDR3 is TGCAGCGTTGAGACAGCTAGAAACACCATATATTTT.

The chain recombines TRBV2 with TRBJ2-2, with a tentative D call TRBD1 (5 bases). Germline loops: CDR1 SNHLY, CDR2 FYNNEI. Trimming pared 8 bases from V and 0 bases from J, leaving 13 bases between. This CDR3 region has 15 residues. The CDR3 DNA reads as TGTGCCAGCCAACAGGACGAGGCGAACACCGGGGAGCTGTTTTTT. Translation gives CASQQDEANTGELFF.

This chain connects TRBV7-9 to TRBJ1-2; 10 bases are shared with TRBD1. With 2 bases clipped from V and 6 bases from J, the junction kept 3 bases outside the gene matches. The CDR3 extends over 14 amino acids. Germline V gene data show CDR1 as SEHNR and CDR2 as FQNEAQ (reference sequence). For the CDR3, the DNA is TGTGCCAGCAGCTTAACGGACAGGGGGAATGGCTACACCTTC. It codes for CASSLTDRGNGYTF.

This chain links TRBV19 with TRBJ1-2, with D possibly matching TRBD1 (5 bases). V dropped 3 bases and J dropped 0 bases, with 11 bases sitting between them. Germline V lookup: CDR1 LNHDA, CDR2 SQIVND (reference sequence). The CDR3 extends over 15 amino acids. The CDR3 loop reads CASSMEQVSNYGYTF. CDR3 DNA sequence: TGTGCCAGTAGTATGGAACAGGTCTCTAACTATGGCTACACCTTC.

The CDR3 DNA reads TGTGCCTGGTCACAGGTCATGAACACTGAAGCTTTCTTT. It translates to CAWSQVMNTEAFF. The chain links TRBV30 to TRBJ1-1; a possible D gene is TRBD1 (5 bases). Germline CDR1 and CDR2: GTSNPN and SVGIG (reference sequence). The CDR3 totals 13 residues. V was trimmed by 5 bases and J by 0 bases, leaving 10 bases between them.

With regard to this clone: The junction differs from germline at one of its ends, possibly a read error. This chain joins TRBV20-1 and TRBJ2-3; 11 nucleotides agree with TRBD2. The germline V gene encodes CDR1 DFQATT and CDR2 SNEGSKA (reference sequence). The CDR3 spans 11 residues. CDR3 amino acids: CASGGPDTQYF. The CDR3, as DNA: TGTGCTAGCGGGGGGCCAGATACGCAGTATTTT.

The rearrangement uses TRBV3-1 (or the pseudogene TRBV3-2) and TRBJ1-1; D gene uncertain. The germline V and J ends were trimmed by 4 bases and 2 bases, with 14 bases remaining between them. The CDR3 sequence is 15 residues long. CDR1 and CDR2 from the germline V gene are LGHDT and YNNKEL (reference sequence). CDR3 protein: CASSLSWHRNTEAFF. As DNA, the CDR3 is TGTGCCAGCAGCCTAAGTTGGCACAGAAACACTGAAGCTTTCTTT.

The rearrangement links TRBV28 to TRBJ1-6, with TRBD1 matching over 9 bases. Germline V gene sequence: CDR1 MDHEN, CDR2 SYDVKM. This CDR3 contains 13 residues. J gave up 4 bases and V 9 bases, and 1 base lay outside the gene matches. As DNA, the CDR3 is TGTGCCAGTGGGACAGGGTATAATTCACCCCTCCACTTT. It translates to CASGTGYNSPLHF. Drawing the rest from reference TRBV28 and TRBJ1-6, the complete variable domain is DVKVTQSSRYLVKRTGEKVFLECVQDMDHENMFWYRQDPGLGLRLIYFSYDVKMKEKGDIPEGYSVSREKKERFSLILESASTNQTSMYLCASGTGYNSPLHFGNGTRLTVT.

This chain uses TRBV5-5 with TRBJ2-7; 8 nucleotides match TRBD1. Germline-derived CDR1 and CDR2 are SGHKS and YYEKEE (reference sequence). The length of the CDR3 is 16 residues. V gave up 2 bases and J gave up 0 bases; unmatched junction bases: 7. CDR3 sequence reads: CASSFWTGFDSYEQYF. The CDR3 nucleotides read TGTGCCAGCAGCTTCTGGACAGGGTTTGACTCCTACGAGCAGTACTTC. The full variable domain, completed using reference TRBV5-5 and TRBJ2-7, is DAGVTQSPTHLIKTRGQQVTLRCSPISGHKSVSWYQQVLGQGPQFIFQYYEKEERGRGNFPDRFSARQFPNYSSELNVNALLLGDSALYLCASSFWTGFDSYEQYFGPGTRLTVT.

About this clone: This same CDR3 is encoded by further DNA sequences in the sample. This chain uses TRBV5-1 with TRBJ1-4, with TRBD1 identical over 7 bases. This CDR3 is built from 15 residues. With V trimmed by 2 bases and J by 2 bases, 3 bases remained unmatched. Germline CDR1 and CDR2: SGHRS and YFSETQ. The CDR3 nucleotides are TGCGCCAGCAGCTTAGCCAGGGGGACTAATGAAAAACTGTTTTTT. This sequence encodes CASSLARGTNEKLFF.

The V and J genes are TRBV19 and TRBJ1-2, with TRBD1 matching over 7 bases. V dropped 2 bases and J dropped 7; count of bases not matched to a gene: 16. The CDR3 has 17 residues. In germline, CDR1 is LNHDA, CDR2 SQIVND (reference sequence). CDR3 sequence: CASSINSGGTAGVGYTF. In nucleotides, the CDR3 is TGTGCCAGTAGTATAAATTCCGGAGGGACAGCGGGAGTTGGCTACACCTTC.

The chain combines TRBV6-4 with TRBJ2-1; perhaps TRBD1 as D (5 bases). The CDR3 covers 13 residues. Trimming took off 5 bases at V and 2 bases at J, with 7 bases between the two ends. CDR1 is MRHNA and CDR2 is SNTAGT in the germline V gene. The CDR3 protein is CASSQGAYNEQFF. In nucleotides, the CDR3 is TGTGCCAGCAGTCAAGGGGCCTACAATGAGCAGTTCTTC.

The genes are TRBV4-1 and TRBJ2-5; 9 bases line up with TRBD2. V gave up 1 base and J gave up 2 bases; unmatched junction bases: 11. Per the germline V gene, CDR1 is MGHRA and CDR2 is YSYEKL. This CDR3 spans 18 amino acids. The CDR3 here is CASSQGAGGLPSQETQYF. CDR3 DNA sequence: TGCGCCAGCAGCCAAGGAGCGGGGGGCCTCCCCTCTCAAGAGACCCAGTACTTC.